The following is a TCR beta chain sequence with its context. The CDR3 consists of 18 residues. Germline CDR1 and CDR2: GTSNPN and SVGIG (reference sequence). These data originate in a study of PD-L1 blockade in urothelial cancer. Overall study context: About 90% of the 29 patients were men who had bladder-origin urothelial cancer. Between 0 and 3 chemotherapy regimens preceded treatment for each patient. Among blood samples, the median T cell count was about 130,000.

Sequencing used immunoSEQ multiplex PCR; TCRdb keeps in-frame clones, though not all of them. This table has tens of thousands of clones, 85% to 90% appearing once. This sequence was found in a man in his fifties with urothelial cancer. V gene TRBV30 combines with J gene TRBJ1-4; 8 positions agree with TRBD1. The source material was PBMCs, sampled around atezolizumab (anti-PD-L1) treatment. CDR3 DNA: TGTGCACGGACCGCCTGGAGCCGCCGGGACAGGAGGGATGAAAAACTGTTTTTT. This sequence encodes CARTAWSRRDRRDEKLFF.